The clone carrying this T cell receptor beta chain was found once. Its cognate antigen is unknown. This entry is derived from a study of cytomegalovirus exposure and HLA in healthy donors. General observations from the study: In vitro checks showed that a few CMV-associated chains really do target CMV antigens.

Amplification used 60 Vbeta primers and 13 Jbeta primers. Here immunoSEQ multiplex PCR was the method, and the copy in TCRdb shows in-frame clones only, minus some. The sample yields 150,000 to 200,000 clones, roughly 80% seen once. The CDR3 length is 15 residues. The V segment lost 5 bases and the J segment 7 bases; nucleotides outside the gene matches: 8. Germline V gene sequence: CDR1 LNHDA, CDR2 SQIVND (reference sequence). Each donor was nominally healthy when sampled (though unrecorded immune exposures were likely). The sequence was obtained from a female donor in good health and CMV-seronegative. Sequenced input: PBMCs. The rearrangement links TRBV19 to TRBJ1-6, with TRBD1 identical over 7 bases. The CDR3 reads CASSAAPGQNSPLHF. The DNA for the CDR3 is TGTGCCAGTAGTGCAGCTCCGGGACAGAATTCACCCCTCCACTTT.